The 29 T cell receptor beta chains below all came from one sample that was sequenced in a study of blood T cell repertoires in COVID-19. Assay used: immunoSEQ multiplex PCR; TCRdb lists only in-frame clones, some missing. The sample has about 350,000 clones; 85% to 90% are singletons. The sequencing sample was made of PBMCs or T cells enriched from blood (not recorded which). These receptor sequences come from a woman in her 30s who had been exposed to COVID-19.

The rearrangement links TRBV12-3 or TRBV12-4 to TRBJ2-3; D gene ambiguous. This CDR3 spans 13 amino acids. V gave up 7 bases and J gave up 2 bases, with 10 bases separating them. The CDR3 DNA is TGTGCCAGCAACCCTTTACTCACAGATACGCAGTATTTT. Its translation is CASNPLLTDTQYF.

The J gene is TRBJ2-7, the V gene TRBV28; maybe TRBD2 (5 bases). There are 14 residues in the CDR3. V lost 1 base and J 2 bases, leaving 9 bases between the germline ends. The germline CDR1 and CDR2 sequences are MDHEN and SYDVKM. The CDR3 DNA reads TGTGCCAGCAGTTTATTCGGGGATACCTACGAGCAGTACTTC. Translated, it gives CASSLFGDTYEQYF.

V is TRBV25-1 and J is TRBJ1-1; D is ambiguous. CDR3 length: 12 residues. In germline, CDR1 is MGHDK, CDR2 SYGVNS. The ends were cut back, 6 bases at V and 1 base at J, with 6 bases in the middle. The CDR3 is CASRTSNTEAFF. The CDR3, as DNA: TGTGCCAGCAGGACATCGAACACTGAAGCTTTCTTT.

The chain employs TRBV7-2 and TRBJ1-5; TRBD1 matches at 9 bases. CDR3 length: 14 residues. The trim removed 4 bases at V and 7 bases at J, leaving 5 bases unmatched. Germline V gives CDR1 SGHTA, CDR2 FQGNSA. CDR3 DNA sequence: TGTGCCAGCAGCTCAATACAGGGGGCCCAGCCCCAGCATTTT. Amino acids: CASSSIQGAQPQHF.

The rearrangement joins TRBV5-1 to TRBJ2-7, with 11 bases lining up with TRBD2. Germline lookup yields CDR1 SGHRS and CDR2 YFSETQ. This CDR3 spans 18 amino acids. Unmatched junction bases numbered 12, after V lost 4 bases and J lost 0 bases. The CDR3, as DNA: TGCGCCAGCAGCCAAAGACTAGCGGGGAGTTCCAGCTCCTACGAGCAGTACTTC. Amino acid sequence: CASSQRLAGSSSSYEQYF. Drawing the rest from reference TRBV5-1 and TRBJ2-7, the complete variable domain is KAGVTQTPRYLIKTRGQQVTLSCSPISGHRSVSWYQQTPGQGLQFLFEYFSETQRNKGNFPGRFSGRQFSNSRSEMNVSTLELGDSALYLCASSQRLAGSSSSYEQYFGPGTRLTVT.

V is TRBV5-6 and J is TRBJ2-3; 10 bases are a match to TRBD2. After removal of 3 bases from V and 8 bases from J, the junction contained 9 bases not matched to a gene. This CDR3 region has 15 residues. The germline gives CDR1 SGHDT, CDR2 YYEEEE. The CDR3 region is CASSYPSGSIGTQYF. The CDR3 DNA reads TGTGCCAGCAGCTACCCTAGCGGGAGCATCGGTACGCAGTATTTT.

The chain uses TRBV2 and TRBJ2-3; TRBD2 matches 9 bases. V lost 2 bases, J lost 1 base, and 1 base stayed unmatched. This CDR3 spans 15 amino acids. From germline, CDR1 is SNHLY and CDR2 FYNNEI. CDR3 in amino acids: CASSERTSGTDTQYF. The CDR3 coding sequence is TGTGCCAGCAGTGAACGGACTAGCGGCACAGATACGCAGTATTTT.

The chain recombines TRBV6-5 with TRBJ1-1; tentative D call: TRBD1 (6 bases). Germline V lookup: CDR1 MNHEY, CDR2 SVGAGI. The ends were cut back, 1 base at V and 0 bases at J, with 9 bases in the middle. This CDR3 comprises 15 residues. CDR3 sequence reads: CASSYLGQVNTEAFF. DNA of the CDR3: TGTGCCAGCAGTTACTTGGGACAAGTGAACACTGAAGCTTTCTTT.

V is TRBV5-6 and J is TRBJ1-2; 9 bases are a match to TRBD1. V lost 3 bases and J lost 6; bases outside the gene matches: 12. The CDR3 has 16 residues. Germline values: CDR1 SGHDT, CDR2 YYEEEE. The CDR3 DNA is TGTGCCAGCAGCTCCGCGGGCCGGGACAGGGTTGATGGCTACACCTTC. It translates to CASSSAGRDRVDGYTF.

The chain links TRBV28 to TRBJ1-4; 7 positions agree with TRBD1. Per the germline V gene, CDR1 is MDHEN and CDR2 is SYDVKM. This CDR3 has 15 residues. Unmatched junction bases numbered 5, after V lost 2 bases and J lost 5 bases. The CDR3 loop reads CASSLTGQTNEKLFF. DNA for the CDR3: TGTGCCAGCAGTTTAACGGGACAGACAAATGAAAAACTGTTTTTT.

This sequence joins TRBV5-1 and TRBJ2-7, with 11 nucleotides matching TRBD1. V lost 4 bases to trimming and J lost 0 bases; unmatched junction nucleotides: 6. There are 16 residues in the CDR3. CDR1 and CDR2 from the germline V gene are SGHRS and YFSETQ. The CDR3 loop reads CASSQGQGAGSYEQYF. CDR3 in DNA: TGCGCCAGCAGCCAAGGACAGGGGGCAGGCTCCTACGAGCAGTACTTC.

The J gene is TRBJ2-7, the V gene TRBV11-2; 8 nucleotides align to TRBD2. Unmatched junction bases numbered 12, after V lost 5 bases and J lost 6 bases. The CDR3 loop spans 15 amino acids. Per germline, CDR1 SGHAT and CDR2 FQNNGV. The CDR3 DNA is TGTGCCAGCAGCAAGCAAAGCGGGAGTGGGCTCGAGCAGTACTTC. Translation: CASSKQSGSGLEQYF.

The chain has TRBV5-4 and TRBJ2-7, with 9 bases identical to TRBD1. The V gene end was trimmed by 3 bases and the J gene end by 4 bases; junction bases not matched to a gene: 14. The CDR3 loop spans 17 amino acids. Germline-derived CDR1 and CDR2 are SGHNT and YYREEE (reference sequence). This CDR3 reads CASSSDGQGWNYYEQYF. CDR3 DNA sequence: TGTGCCAGCAGCTCGGACGGACAGGGGTGGAATTATTACGAGCAGTACTTC. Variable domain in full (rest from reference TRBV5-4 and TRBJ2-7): ETGVTQSPTHLIKTRGQQVTLRCSSQSGHNTVSWYQQALGQGPQFIFQYYREEENGRGNFPPRFSGLQFPNYSSELNVNALELDDSALYLCASSSDGQGWNYYEQYFGPGTRLTVT.

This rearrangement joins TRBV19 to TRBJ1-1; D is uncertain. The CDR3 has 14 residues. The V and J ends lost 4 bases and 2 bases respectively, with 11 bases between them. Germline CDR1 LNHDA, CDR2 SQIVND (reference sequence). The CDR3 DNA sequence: TGTGCCAGTAGTACCCGACAAGACAACACTGAAGCTTTCTTT. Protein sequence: CASSTRQDNTEAFF.

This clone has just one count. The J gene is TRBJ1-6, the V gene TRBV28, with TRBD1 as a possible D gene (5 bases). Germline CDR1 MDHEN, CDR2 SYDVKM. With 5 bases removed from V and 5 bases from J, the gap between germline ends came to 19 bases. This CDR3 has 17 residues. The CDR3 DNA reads TGTGCCAGCAGTACCCCCCGTCGGCAGGGCCATAATTCACCCCTCCACTTT. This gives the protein CASSTPRRQGHNSPLHF.

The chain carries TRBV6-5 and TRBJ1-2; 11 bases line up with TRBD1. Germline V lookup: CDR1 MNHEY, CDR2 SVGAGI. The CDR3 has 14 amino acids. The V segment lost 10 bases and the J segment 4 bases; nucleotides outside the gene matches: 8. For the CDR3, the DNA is TGTGCCACCCGGACAGGGGGCGAAGGCTATGGCTACACCTTC. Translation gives CATRTGGEGYGYTF.

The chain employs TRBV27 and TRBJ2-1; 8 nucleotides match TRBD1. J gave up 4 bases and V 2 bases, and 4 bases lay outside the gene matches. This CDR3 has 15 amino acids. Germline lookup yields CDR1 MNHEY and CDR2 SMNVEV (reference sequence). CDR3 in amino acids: CASSLMGQVYNEQFF. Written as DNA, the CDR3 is TGTGCCAGCAGTTTAATGGGACAGGTTTACAATGAGCAGTTCTTC.

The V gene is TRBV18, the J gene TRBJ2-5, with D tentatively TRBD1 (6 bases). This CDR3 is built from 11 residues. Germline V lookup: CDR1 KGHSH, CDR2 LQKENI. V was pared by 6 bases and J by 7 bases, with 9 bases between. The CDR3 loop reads CASSPTGTQYF. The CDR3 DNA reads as TGTGCCAGCTCCCCGACAGGGACCCAGTACTTC.

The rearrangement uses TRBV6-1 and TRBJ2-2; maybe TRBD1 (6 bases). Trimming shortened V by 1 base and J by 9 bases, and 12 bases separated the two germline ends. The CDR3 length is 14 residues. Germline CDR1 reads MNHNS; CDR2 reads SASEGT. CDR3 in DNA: TGTGCCAGCAGTGAAGTAGGGGGATTCCGGGAGCTGTTTTTT. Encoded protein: CASSEVGGFRELFF.

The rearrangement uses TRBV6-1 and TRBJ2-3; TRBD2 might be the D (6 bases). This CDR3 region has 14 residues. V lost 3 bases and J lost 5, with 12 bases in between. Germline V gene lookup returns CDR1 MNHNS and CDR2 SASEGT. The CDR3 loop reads CASSDRDSKDTQYF. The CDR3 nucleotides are TGTGCCAGCAGTGATCGGGACTCCAAAGATACGCAGTATTTT.

For the CDR3, the DNA is TGTGCCAGCAACGGGGGAGAGGACTATGGCTACACCTTC. This translates into CASNGGEDYGYTF. This chain links TRBV2 with TRBJ1-2, with D possibly matching TRBD1 (5 bases). Germline loops: CDR1 SNHLY, CDR2 FYNNEI. Trimming took 7 bases from V and 3 from J, leaving 12 bases between them. The CDR3 has 13 residues.

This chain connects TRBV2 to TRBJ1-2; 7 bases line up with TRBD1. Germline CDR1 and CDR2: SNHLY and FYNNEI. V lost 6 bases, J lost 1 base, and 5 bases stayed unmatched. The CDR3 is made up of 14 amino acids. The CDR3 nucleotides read TGTGCCAGCAGGCCGGACAGGTATAACTATGGCTACACCTTC. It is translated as CASRPDRYNYGYTF. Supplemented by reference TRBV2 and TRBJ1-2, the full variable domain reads EPEVTQTPSHQVTQMGQEVILRCVPISNHLYFYWYRQILGQKVEFLVSFYNNEISEKSEIFDDQFSVERPDGSNFTLKIRSTKLEDSAMYFCASRPDRYNYGYTFGSGTRLTVV.

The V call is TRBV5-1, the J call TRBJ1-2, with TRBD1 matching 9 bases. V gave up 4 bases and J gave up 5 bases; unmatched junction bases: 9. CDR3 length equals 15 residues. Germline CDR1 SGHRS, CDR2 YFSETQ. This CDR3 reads CASSRTGGALYGYTF. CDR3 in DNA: TGCGCCAGCAGCCGTACAGGGGGCGCATTATATGGCTACACCTTC.

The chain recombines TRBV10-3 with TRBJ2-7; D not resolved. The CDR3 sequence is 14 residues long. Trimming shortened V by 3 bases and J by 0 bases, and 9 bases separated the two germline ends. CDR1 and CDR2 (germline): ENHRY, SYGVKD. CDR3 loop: CAISDGISSYEQYF. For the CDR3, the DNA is TGTGCCATCAGTGATGGCATATCCTCCTACGAGCAGTACTTC.

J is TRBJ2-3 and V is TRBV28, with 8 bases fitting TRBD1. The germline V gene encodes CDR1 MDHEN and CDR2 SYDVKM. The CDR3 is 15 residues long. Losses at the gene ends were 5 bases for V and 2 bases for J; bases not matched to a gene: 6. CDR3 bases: TGTGCCAGCAGTCAAGGACAGGGCCTCACAGATACGCAGTATTTT. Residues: CASSQGQGLTDTQYF. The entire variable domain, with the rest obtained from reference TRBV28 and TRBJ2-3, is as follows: DVKVTQSSRYLVKRTGEKVFLECVQDMDHENMFWYRQDPGLGLRLIYFSYDVKMKEKGDIPEGYSVSREKKERFSLILESASTNQTSMYLCASSQGQGLTDTQYFGPGTRLTVL.

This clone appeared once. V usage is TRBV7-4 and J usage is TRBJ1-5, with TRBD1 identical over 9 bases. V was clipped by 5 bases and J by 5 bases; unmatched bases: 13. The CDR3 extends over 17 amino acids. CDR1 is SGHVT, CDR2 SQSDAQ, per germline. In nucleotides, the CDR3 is TGTGCCAGCAGCCAGAGGTGGCCGGACAGGGGTTATCAGCCCCAGCATTTT. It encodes CASSQRWPDRGYQPQHF.

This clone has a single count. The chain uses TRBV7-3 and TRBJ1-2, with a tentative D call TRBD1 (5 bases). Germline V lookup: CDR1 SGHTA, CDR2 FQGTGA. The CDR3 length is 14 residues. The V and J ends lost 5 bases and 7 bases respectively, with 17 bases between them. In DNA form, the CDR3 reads TGTGCCAGCAGCCCCCAGGGTACGACGGGTGGCTACACCTTC. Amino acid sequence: CASSPQGTTGGYTF.

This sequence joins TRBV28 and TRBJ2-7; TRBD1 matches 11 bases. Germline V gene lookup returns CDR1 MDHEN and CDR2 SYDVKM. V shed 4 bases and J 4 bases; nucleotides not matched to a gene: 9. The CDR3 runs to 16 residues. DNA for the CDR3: TGTGCCAGCAGTTACCTCCGGGACAGGGGGTCATACGAGCAGTACTTC. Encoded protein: CASSYLRDRGSYEQYF. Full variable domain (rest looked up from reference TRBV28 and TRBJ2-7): DVKVTQSSRYLVKRTGEKVFLECVQDMDHENMFWYRQDPGLGLRLIYFSYDVKMKEKGDIPEGYSVSREKKERFSLILESASTNQTSMYLCASSYLRDRGSYEQYFGPGTRLTVT.

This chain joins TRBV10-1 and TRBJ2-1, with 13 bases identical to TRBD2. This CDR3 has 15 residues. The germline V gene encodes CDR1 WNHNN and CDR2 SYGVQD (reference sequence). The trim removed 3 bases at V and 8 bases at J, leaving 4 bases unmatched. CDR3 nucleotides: TGCGCCAGCAGTGAAGTGGGACTAGCGGGATATGAGCAGTTCTTC. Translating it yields CASSEVGLAGYEQFF.